The present entry profiles one TCR beta chain with its context. The CDR3 totals 16 residues. Looked up from germline, CDR1 is KGHSH and CDR2 is LQKENI. Trimming shortened V by 2 bases and J by 3 bases, and 13 bases separated the two germline ends. Repertoires were generated with immunoSEQ multiplex PCR, while TCRdb's copy carries only in-frame clones and drops some. The sample gives about 100,000 clones, approximately 91% of which show up once; 0.15% to 0.2% is in the top ten. This sample was included in a study of OX40 agonist ivuxolimab in advanced cancers. The receptor's source is an adult with an advanced solid tumor such as melanoma, head and neck, liver or kidney cancer. Sequencing used CD4+ or CD8+ T cells sorted from blood, obtained in a trial of the OX40 agonist ivuxolimab. V usage is TRBV18 and J usage is TRBJ1-4, with D perhaps TRBD1 (5 bases). This CDR3 is CASSPTTRGSNEKLFF. The CDR3 DNA reads TGTGCCAGCTCACCAACGACAAGGGGATCTAATGAAAAACTGTTTTTT.